This passage covers 3 T cell receptor beta chains from one sample sequenced in a study of post-analysis software for immune sequencing data. Broader study findings: About five TRBV segments occurring more often in patients than controls included TRBV5-6, TRBV5-1 and TRBV20-1.

Prepared TCR beta cDNA libraries contained unique molecular identifiers. TCRdb called the PCR reads again in MiXCR, with one record for every CDR3 protein. Of around 200,000 distinct CDR3 sequences listed, over 25% are singletons. The antigens for these receptors are not known. The sequenced sample consisted of blood. All receptors come from a girl aged 2-17 years with multiple sclerosis.

Remarks on this clonotype: Being one base from a much bigger clone, this may be a read error. This chain uses TRBV29-1 with TRBJ2-4; D is possibly TRBD1 (5 bases). Germline CDR1 and CDR2: SQVTM and ANQGSEA. This CDR3 spans 13 amino acids. This CDR3 is CGAGHQGRDIQYF. CDR3 DNA: TGCGGCGCCGGGCATCAGGGAAGGGACATTCAGTACTTC.

This clonotype was observed a few times. This chain joins TRBV7-8 and TRBJ2-3, with 7 positions matching TRBD1. CDR3 size: 15 residues. Germline trimming cut 5 bases from V and 3 bases from J; bases unmatched to any gene: 8. Germline-derived CDR1 and CDR2 are SGHVS and FQNEAQ. The CDR3 nucleotides read TGTGCCAGCAGCAACCGACAGGGTGGGACAGATACGCAGTATTTT. Translated: CASSNRQGGTDTQYF.

This clonotype appeared a few times. This chain links TRBV7-9 with TRBJ2-5, with a tentative D call TRBD2 (5 bases). The CDR3 is made up of 14 amino acids. The germline V gene has CDR1 SEHNR and CDR2 FQNEAQ (reference sequence). In DNA form, the CDR3 reads TGTGCTACTCGACGGGAAACGGGCTACAATGAGCAGTACTTC. Amino acid sequence: CATRRETGYNEQYF.